Included here is one T cell receptor beta chain sequence, with context. Its antigen remains unidentified. This sample was taken from a study of T cell responses to AZD1222 COVID-19 vaccine. Study-level results: Sampling captured repertoires only after the peak T cell response. Reportedly, nearly half the spike-specific TCRs target unmutated variant regions. Vaccination with two AZD1222 doses was followed by a rise in Spike-specific TCR breadth and depth.

TCRdb's table, derived via immunoSEQ multiplex PCR, lists solely in-frame clones and lacks some. The data show around 150,000 clones, with around 90% seen just once and 1.3% to 1.5% held by the top ten. The TCR originated in an adult in good health. Here the sequenced sample was peripheral blood, taken on day 0 of AZD1222 vaccination.

The CDR3 DNA is TGCAGTGCTAGTATCTCTGGGGGTAGCGGAAGGGAAAGGCCGTACTTC. Protein product: CSASISGGSGRERPYF. The chain carries TRBV20-1 and TRBJ2-4; D perhaps matches TRBD2 (6 bases). CDR1 is DFQATT and CDR2 is SNEGSKA in the germline V gene (reference sequence). The germline V and J ends were trimmed by 3 bases and 15 bases, with 30 bases remaining between them. This CDR3 is built from 16 residues.